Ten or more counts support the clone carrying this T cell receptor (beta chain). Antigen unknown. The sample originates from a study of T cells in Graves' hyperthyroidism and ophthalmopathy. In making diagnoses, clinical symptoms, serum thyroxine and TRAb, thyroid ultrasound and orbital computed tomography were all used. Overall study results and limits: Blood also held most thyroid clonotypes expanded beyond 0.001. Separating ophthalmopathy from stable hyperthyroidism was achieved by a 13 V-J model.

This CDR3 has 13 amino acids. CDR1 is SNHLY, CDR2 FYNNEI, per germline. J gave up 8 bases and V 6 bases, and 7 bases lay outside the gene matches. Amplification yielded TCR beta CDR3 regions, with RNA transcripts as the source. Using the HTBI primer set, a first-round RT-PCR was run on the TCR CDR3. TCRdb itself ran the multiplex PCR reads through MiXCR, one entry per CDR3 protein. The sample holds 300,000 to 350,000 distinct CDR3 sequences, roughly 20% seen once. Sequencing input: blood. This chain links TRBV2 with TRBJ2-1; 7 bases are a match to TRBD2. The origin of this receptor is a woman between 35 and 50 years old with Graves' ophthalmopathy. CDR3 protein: CASRAGVEYEQFF. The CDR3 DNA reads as TGTGCCAGCAGGGCGGGAGTTGAATATGAGCAGTTCTTC.